This paragraph reports one TCR beta chain. This record comes from a study of cytomegalovirus exposure and HLA in healthy donors. V lost 4 bases and J 7 bases, leaving 14 bases between the germline ends. The CDR3 has 13 amino acids. Germline lookup yields CDR1 MNHNS and CDR2 SASEGT. 60 Vbeta and 13 Jbeta primers were used in PCR. Clones were sequenced by immunoSEQ multiplex PCR, and TCRdb holds only the in-frame ones, with some missing. The profile covers 160,000 or so clones, with around 80% appearing a single time and about 0.72% taken by the ten largest. The source of this sequence is a middle-aged woman in good health and CMV-seronegative. Sequencing was done on a sample of PBMCs. This chain joins TRBV6-1 and TRBJ2-7; D uncertain. CDR3 bases: TGTGCCAGCAGTGCCCCTGGTCAGCGAGAGCAGTACTTC. Residues: CASSAPGQREQYF.